Given below is one T cell receptor beta chain in context. A few counts support this clonotype. What this receptor recognizes is not known. Base-call qualities are not available, and no considerably larger clone is one nucleotide away. The record originates from a study of blood T cells in healthy people across ages (dated by TCRdb to between 2014 and 2017). Background for the entire study: In model experiments, roughly one uniquely barcoded TCR beta cDNA molecule per two T cells was captured by template switching. The donors were divided into four age groups: young (average around 17 years), middle-aged (approximately 41), aged (about 56) and long-lived (nearly 85). Using the same blood draw, the study looked at two additional independent replicas of 1 million unique cDNA reads for two donors, one aged 18 to 30 and the other aged 80 or older. Using deep sequencing normalized with unique cDNA molecular identifiers, the study measured how TCR beta repertoire diversity changes with age.

The library was produced with 5' RACE. Sequencing instrument: Illumina HiSeq 2500. A second PCR of about 6 to 11 cycles was performed with a sample-barcoded 5' primer and a J-beta primer mix. A template-switch 5' adaptor carrying 12 random nucleotides introduced a unique molecular identifier onto each TCR beta cDNA molecule. Each sample yielded at least 3 million CDR3-containing paired-end reads. First-strand cDNA synthesis was performed from all RNA using the Mint cDNA synthesis kit, with priming by a TRBC-specific oligonucleotide. After uracil-DNA glycosylase treatment, a first 18-cycle PCR used universal primers M1SS and BC2_uni_R on all cDNA. The authors processed their data as follows. Each sample was normalized by randomly selecting 1 million high-quality reads, each carrying a distinct molecular identifier. Instead of being binned into consensus sequences, reads with shared molecular identifiers were discarded. CDR3 identification, clonotype clustering and error correction used MiTCR with a Q25 quality threshold and the strictest error-elimination algorithm. A nonparametric unseen species model using Euler transformation provided a lower-bound estimate of total TCR beta diversity. Using fastp trimming at Q25 and MiXCR clonotype assembly, TCRdb reanalyzed the public sequencing data and kept in-frame beta chains. Rows with one shared CDR3 protein collapse into an entry with the most common genes and DNA. The V and J calls and clone size are TCRdb's, not the authors'. Counted in this sample were around 1,000,000 distinct CDR3 sequences; approximately 26% of them appeared once. Approximately 0.75% of the sample lies in the top ten.

Study-wide conclusions, independent of this receptor: Bulk unsorted PBMC profiling prevented conclusive comparison of naive and antigen-experienced compartments. Estimates of total diversity based on one million sequenced T cells were regarded as lower bounds and as underestimates. The percentage of naive T cells measured by flow cytometry correlated strongly with observed TCR beta diversity. Because the CMV infection status of the donors was unknown, age-related changes in expanded clonotypes may potentially have been confounded. Observed TCR beta diversity per million T cells fell roughly linearly with age, and a significant reduction was already apparent by age around 40. The long-lived group showed more naive CD4+ T cells, fewer expanded clones and increased TCR diversity than the aged group, suggesting age selection.

Trimming at the junction amounts to 8 bases on V and 4 bases on J, and the germline ends lie 12 bases apart. From the cysteine through the phenylalanine, the CDR3 covers 14 amino acids. Only the CDR3 portion is preserved as DNA: 42 bases, with reading frame beginning at the first base. Donors were roughly 40 systemically healthy Caucasian individuals from Russia aged roughly 6 to 100 years. About 10 milliliters of peripheral blood were drawn from each donor into EDTA-treated Vacutainer tubes. PBMCs were isolated by Ficoll-Paque density-gradient centrifugation, with at least 7 million obtained per sample. Total RNA was extracted from PBMCs with Trizol reagent, with at least 5.5 micrograms obtained per sample. For every donor, an aliquot of PBMCs went through flow cytometry to measure the percentages of naive CD45RAhigh/CD27high T cells. The same sample was also used in a study of T cells of mothers and their children. The second paper states: Donors were nine systemically healthy Caucasian individuals: three mothers and their six children. cDNA synthesis consumed the entire amount of extracted RNA, loaded at about 1.5 ug RNA in each 15 ul reaction. In the second PCR, the M1S primer added sample barcodes and 2-4 random nucleotides. Over 8.5 million TCR beta CDR3 reads were obtained for each mother, and approximately 2.9 million reads were obtained for each child. In both related and unrelated pairs, thymic selection shapes the output of TCR recombination in a similar way, with inherited differences having only a minor effect. Normalized repertoire overlap was always slightly but never significantly higher in related than unrelated mother-child pairs. With a sensitivity of around 97 clones per million clonotypes, no persistent microchimeric T cell clones were detected. Deep NGS was used in the study to compare the TCR beta repertoires of mothers and children and to look for features that separate related mother-child pairs from unrelated individuals. On average, the children were approximately 11 +/- 4 years old, while the mothers were approximately 41 +/- 4 years old. Libraries were sequenced on Illumina HiSeq 2000 with 100+100 nt paired-end reads after adapter ligation with NEBNext reagents. To prevent cross-contamination, the mother and child libraries were prepared a month apart and were sequenced in separate runs. For each donor, between about 450,000 and 2,300,000 distinct TCR beta clonotypes were identified. Naive TCR beta clonotypes were estimated from low-frequency clonotypes matched to each donor's FACS-determined naive share, without sorting.

This chain is built from TRBV12-3 or TRBV12-4 and TRBJ2-6, and possibly TRBD1, on 5 matching bases. The TCR comes from a girl aged 2 to 9 in good health. The specimen was blood. Read as DNA, the sequence is TGTGCCAGCGCTGCAGGGCTCGGGGCCAACGTCCTGACTTTC. Its amino acids are CASAAGLGANVLTF.